This TCR beta chain was observed in a study of PD-1 blockade in mismatch repair-deficient tumors. Study as a whole: Patients had roughly twelve mismatch repair-deficient cancer types, all previously treated and progressing. The study, taken as a whole, reports: Tumor-resident clones, often undetectable pretreatment in blood, expanded then contracted after pembrolizumab.

The length of the CDR3 is 13 residues. In germline, CDR1 is PRHDT, CDR2 FYEKMQ (reference sequence). V gave up 6 bases and J gave up 4 bases; unmatched junction bases: 2. Libraries were prepared by immunoSEQ multiplex PCR; TCRdb keeps only in-frame clonotypes and omits some of them. The table has 95,000 to 150,000 clones, about 88% seen once. On this clone: The antigen remains undetermined.

Sequenced material: peripheral blood, taken 44 weeks after starting pembrolizumab. The origin of this receptor is an adult with mismatch repair-deficient cancer. The V call is TRBV13, the J call TRBJ1-1; TRBD1 agrees at 10 bases. The CDR3 nucleotides read TGTGCCAGCAGTCGGGACAGGGGCACTGAAGCTTTCTTT. Amino acid sequence: CASSRDRGTEAFF.